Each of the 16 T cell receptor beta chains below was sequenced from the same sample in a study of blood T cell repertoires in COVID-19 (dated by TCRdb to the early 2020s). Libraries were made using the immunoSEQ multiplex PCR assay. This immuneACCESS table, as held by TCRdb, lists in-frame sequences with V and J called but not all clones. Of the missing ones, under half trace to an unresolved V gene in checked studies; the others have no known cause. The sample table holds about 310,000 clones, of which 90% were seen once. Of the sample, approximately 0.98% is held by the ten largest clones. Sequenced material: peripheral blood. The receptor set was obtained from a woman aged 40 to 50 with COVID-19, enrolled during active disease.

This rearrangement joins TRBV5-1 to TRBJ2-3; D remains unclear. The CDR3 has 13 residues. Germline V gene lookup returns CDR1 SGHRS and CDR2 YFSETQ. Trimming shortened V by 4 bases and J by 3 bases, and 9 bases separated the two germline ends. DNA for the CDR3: TGCGCCAGCAGCCCCATGACAACAGATACGCAGTATTTT. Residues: CASSPMTTDTQYF.

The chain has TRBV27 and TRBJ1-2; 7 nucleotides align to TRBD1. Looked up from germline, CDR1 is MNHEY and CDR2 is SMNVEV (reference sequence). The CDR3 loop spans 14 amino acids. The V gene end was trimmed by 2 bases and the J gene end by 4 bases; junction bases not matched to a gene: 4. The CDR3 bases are TGTGCCAGCAGTTTAGACAGGGTGGGCTATGGCTACACCTTC. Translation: CASSLDRVGYGYTF.

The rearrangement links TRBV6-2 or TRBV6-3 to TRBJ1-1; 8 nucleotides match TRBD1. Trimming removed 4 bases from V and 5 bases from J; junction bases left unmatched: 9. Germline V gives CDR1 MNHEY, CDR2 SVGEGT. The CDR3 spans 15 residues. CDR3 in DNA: TGTGCCAGCAGTTCTCGGACAGGGAAGGGGACTGAAGCTTTCTTT. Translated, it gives CASSSRTGKGTEAFF.

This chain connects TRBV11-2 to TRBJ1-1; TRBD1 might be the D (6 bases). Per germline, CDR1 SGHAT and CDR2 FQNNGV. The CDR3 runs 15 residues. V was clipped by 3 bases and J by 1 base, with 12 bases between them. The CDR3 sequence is CASSFAGAWNTEAFF. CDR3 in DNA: TGTGCCAGCAGCTTCGCAGGGGCATGGAACACTGAAGCTTTCTTT.

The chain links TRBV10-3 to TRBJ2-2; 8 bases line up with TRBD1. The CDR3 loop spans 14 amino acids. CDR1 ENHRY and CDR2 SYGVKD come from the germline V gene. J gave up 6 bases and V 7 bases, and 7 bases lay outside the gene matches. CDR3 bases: TGTGCCATCACCCCGGACAGGGCGGCCGGGGAGCTGTTTTTT. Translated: CAITPDRAAGELFF.

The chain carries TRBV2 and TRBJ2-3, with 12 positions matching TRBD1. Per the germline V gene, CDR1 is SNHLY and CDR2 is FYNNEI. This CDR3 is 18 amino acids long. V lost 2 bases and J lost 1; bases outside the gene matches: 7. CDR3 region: CASSEPGQGAGGTDTQYF. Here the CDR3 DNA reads TGTGCCAGCAGTGAACCGGGACAGGGGGCCGGGGGCACAGATACGCAGTATTTT.

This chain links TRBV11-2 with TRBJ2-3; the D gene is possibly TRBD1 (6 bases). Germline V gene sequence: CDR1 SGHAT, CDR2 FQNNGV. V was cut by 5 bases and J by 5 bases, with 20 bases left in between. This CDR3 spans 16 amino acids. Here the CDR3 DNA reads TGTGCCAGCAGCCTACAACAGGGTAGCCTTAGAGATACGCAGTATTTT. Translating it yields CASSLQQGSLRDTQYF.

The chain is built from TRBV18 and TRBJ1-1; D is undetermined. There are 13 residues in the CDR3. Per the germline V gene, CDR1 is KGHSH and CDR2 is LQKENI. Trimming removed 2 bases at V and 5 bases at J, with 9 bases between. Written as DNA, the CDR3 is TGTGCCAGCTCACCAATTGGGGAGACTGAAGCTTTCTTT. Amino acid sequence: CASSPIGETEAFF.

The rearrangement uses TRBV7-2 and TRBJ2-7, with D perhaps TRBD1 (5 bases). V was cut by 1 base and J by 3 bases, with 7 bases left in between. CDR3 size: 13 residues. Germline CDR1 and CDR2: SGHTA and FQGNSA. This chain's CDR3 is CASSLDRLYEQYF. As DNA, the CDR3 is TGTGCCAGCAGCTTAGACAGGCTCTACGAGCAGTACTTC.

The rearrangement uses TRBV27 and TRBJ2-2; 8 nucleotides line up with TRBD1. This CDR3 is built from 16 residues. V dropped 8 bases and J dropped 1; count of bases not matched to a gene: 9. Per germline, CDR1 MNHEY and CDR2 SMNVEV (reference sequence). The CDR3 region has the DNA TGTGCCAGCTGGGGCCCCGGGACAGGGAACACCGGGGAGCTGTTTTTT. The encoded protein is CASWGPGTGNTGELFF.

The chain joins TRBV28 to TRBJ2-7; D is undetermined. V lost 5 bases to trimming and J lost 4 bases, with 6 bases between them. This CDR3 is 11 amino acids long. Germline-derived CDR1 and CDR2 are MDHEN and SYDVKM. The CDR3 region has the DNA TGTGCCAGCAGTCCGTATTACGAGCAGTACTTC. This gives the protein CASSPYYEQYF.

This CDR3 reads CASSLVGTGGGPNYGYTF. The DNA of the CDR3 is TGCGCCAGCAGCTTGGTTGGAACAGGCGGTGGACCCAACTATGGCTACACCTTC. The V gene is TRBV5-1, the J gene TRBJ1-2, with a tentative D call TRBD1 (5 bases). V was clipped by 0 bases and J by 2 bases, with 20 bases between them. Per germline, CDR1 SGHRS and CDR2 YFSETQ. The CDR3 spans 18 residues.

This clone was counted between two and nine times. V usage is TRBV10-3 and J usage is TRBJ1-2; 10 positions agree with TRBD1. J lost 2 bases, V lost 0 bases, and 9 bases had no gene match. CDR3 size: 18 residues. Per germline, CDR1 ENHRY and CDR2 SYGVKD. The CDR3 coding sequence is TGTGCCATCAGTGAGTCCTTGGGACAGGGGCTATCGAACTATGGCTACACCTTC. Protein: CAISESLGQGLSNYGYTF.

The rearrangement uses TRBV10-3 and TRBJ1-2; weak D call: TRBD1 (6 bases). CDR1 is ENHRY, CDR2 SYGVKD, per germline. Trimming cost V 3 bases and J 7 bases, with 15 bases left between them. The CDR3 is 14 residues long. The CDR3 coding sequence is TGTGCCATCAGTGAAAGGCAGGGGATGGGTGGCTACACCTTC. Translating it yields CAISERQGMGGYTF.

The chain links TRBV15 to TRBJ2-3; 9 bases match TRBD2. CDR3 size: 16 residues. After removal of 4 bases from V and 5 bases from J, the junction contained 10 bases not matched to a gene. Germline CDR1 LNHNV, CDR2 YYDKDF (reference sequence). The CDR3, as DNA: TGTGCCACCAGCATGACCGTGACTAGCGGACGAGATACGCAGTATTTT. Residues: CATSMTVTSGRDTQYF.

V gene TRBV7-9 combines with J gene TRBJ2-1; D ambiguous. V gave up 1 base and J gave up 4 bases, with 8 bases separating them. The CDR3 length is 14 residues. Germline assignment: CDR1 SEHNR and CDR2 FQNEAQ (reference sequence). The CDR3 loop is CASSLETLYNEQFF. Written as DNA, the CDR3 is TGTGCCAGCAGCTTAGAGACACTGTACAATGAGCAGTTCTTC.